This T cell receptor (beta chain) appears in the sequencing data of a study of T cell clonality in common variable immunodeficiency. This clone was observed at least ten times. The antigen is not known. The read ends 3 residues before the CDR3 terminus; that terminus is restored from the germline J gene. All CVID subjects were on immunoglobulin replacement for at least one year. The table came from immunoSEQ multiplex PCR; TCRdb's copy has only in-frame clones and leaves some out. The profile covers roughly 34,000 clones, none occurring a single time. Notes on the study in general: Fewer deletions and N-nucleotide insertions were reportedly seen in common variable immunodeficiency TCR beta sequences. Compared with controls, CVID subjects had fewer shared TCRbeta clones.

Germline CDR1 reads SEHNR; CDR2 reads FQNEAQ (reference sequence). CDR3 length equals 14 residues. Trimming removed 4 bases from V and 2 bases from J, with 10 bases in between. The specimen was peripheral blood mononuclear cells. This clonotype was sampled from a human donor with common variable immunodeficiency. The chain is built from TRBV7-9 and TRBJ2-3, with D maybe TRBD1 (5 bases). Incomplete CDR3 DNA: TGTGCCAGCAGCTCGACAGCGCCCACAGATACG. Protein sequence: CASSSTAPTDT. The entire CDR3 protein reads CASSSTAPTDTQYF.